The rows below give T cell receptor beta chains drawn from one sample of a study of blood T cell repertoires in COVID-19. Measured with immunoSEQ multiplex PCR; TCRdb has only the in-frame clones, and not every one. The data contain some 54,000 clones, about nine tenths of them singletons. What was sequenced was peripheral blood. The receptors here all came from a man in his sixties with acute or convalescent COVID-19. The CDR3 runs from the conserved cysteine through the conserved F or W.

v_call,j_call,cdr3_aa
TRBV10-3,TRBJ1-4,CAIRGTENEKLFF
TRBV29-1,TRBJ1-1,CSTPSPDSQGAFF
TRBV28,TRBJ2-7,CASSSPRVKGTYEQYF
TRBV28,TRBJ2-1,CASSSGLAVIPYNEQFF
TRBV30,TRBJ2-7,CAWSRGASGYEQYF
TRBV6-5,TRBJ2-7,CASSYFQGSTYEQYF
TRBV19,TRBJ1-5,CASGNRASNQPQHF
TRBV11-2,TRBJ2-7,CASSAAGGSSPYEQYF
TRBV25-1,TRBJ1-1,CASSDYRQLNTEAFF
TRBV7-9,TRBJ2-7,CASSGDRSYEQYF
TRBV5-6,TRBJ2-1,CASSIRLAGVGNEQFF
TRBV5-1,TRBJ1-4,CASSPAGGSEKLFF
TRBV19,TRBJ1-2,CASSIEGPGDYGYTF
TRBV9,TRBJ1-6,CASSHQGAGPLHF
TRBV18,TRBJ1-1,CASSPGQGREPEAFF
TRBV9,TRBJ2-1,CASSRTSGSSSYNEQFF
TRBV5-8,TRBJ1-4,CASSLPGGAGAAGKLFF
TRBV12-5,TRBJ2-1,CASGLVQGAYNEQFF
TRBV29-1,TRBJ2-1,CSVEDHPPQGNEQFF
TRBV7-3,TRBJ1-1,CASSTQGNTEAFF
TRBV4-1,TRBJ2-5,CASSQGPTGETQYF
TRBV11-2,TRBJ1-4,CASSLLGADFNEKLFF
TRBV6-6,TRBJ1-1,CAGRAGGTEAFF
TRBV3-1/TRBV3-2,TRBJ2-7,CASSQGDVAGRYEQYF
TRBV5-1,TRBJ2-7,CASSLSIGPSGIGEQYF
TRBV9,TRBJ2-3,CASSVRGTTGLDTQYF
TRBV19,TRBJ2-1,CASRQGGDNEQFF
TRBV7-3,TRBJ1-6,CASSFRGRGSPLHF
TRBV6-2/TRBV6-3,TRBJ2-2,CASSPRYTGELFF